The rows below give T cell receptor beta chains drawn from one sample of a study of human T cells and chemical hapten exposure. A single record per CDR3 protein comes from TCRdb applying MiXCR to the RACE reads. Of about 84,000 distinct CDR3 sequences in the sample, around 9.3% were seen once. This specimen was whole blood, taken in connection with sensitization to the hapten diphenylcyclopropenone (DPC). The receptors were sampled from a woman between 50 and 59 years old with alopecia areata. Some clones in this sample may be carry-over from other donors' samples. Each CDR3 is given with its conserved first and last residue. D genes are given only for firm matches. Clone size is given for some rows only: seen once, a few or many times, or a class if the clone is expanded.

clone_size j_call v_call d_call cdr3_nt cdr3_aa
- TRBJ2-7 TRBV3-1 - TGTGCCAGCAGGAAAGAGGACAAGGGCACCGAGCAGTACTTC CASRKEDKGTEQYF
few TRBJ2-7 TRBV4-3 - TGCGCCAGCAGCCAAGGTTTGCAGGGGTCCTACGAGCAGTACTTC CASSQGLQGSYEQYF
- TRBJ2-6 TRBV19 - TGTGCCAGTAAAGGGGCTGAAGGGGCCAACGTCCTGACTTTC CASKGAEGANVLTF
- TRBJ2-7 TRBV14 TRBD1 TGTGCCAGCAGCCACCCCGGACAGGGTCCAAGGAAGTACTTC CASSHPGQGPRKYF
few TRBJ2-1 TRBV7-7 - TGTGCCAGCAGCAACGGTGGGGGATTGGATGAGCAGTTCTTC CASSNGGGLDEQFF
few TRBJ2-7 TRBV28 - TGTGCCAGCAGTCCCGCAGGGGTTAACGAGCAGTACTTC CASSPAGVNEQYF
few TRBJ2-1 TRBV7-2 TRBD2 TGTGCCAGCAGCTTAGTTATGGCGGGAGCCTTCTACAATGAGCAGTTCTTC CASSLVMAGAFYNEQFF
few TRBJ2-7 TRBV6-2/TRBV6-3 TRBD1 TGTGCCAGCAGTTCCGGTCGGACAGGGGGCCGGAACGAGCAGTACTTC CASSSGRTGGRNEQYF
many TRBJ1-2 TRBV29-1 TRBD1 TGCAGCCCTACAGGGGGTAACTATGGCTACACCTTC CSPTGGNYGYTF
few TRBJ1-6 TRBV20-1 - TGCAGTGCTAGGGGACCGGGACATTTTAATTCACCCCTCCACTTT CSARGPGHFNSPLHF
many TRBJ2-3 TRBV7-9 TRBD2 TGTGCCAGCAGCTGGGGACTAGCGGGAAGCACAGATACGCAGTATTTT CASSWGLAGSTDTQYF
many TRBJ2-7 TRBV29-1 - TGCAGCGTGGGCCAGGGCCTTCTCTACGAGCAGTACTTC CSVGQGLLYEQYF
many TRBJ2-3 TRBV7-2 TRBD2 TGTGCCAGCAGCTTAGATGCGGGAGGAAGGGCAGATACGCAGTATTTT CASSLDAGGRADTQYF
few TRBJ1-2 TRBV5-4 TRBD1 TGTGCCAGCAGGGGGACAGGGATTTACGATGGCTACACCTTC CASRGTGIYDGYTF
few TRBJ2-1 TRBV5-1 - TGCGCCAGCAGCTTGGAGGACCAGTCCTACAATGAGCAGTTCTTC CASSLEDQSYNEQFF
many TRBJ1-6 TRBV2 - TGTGCCAGCAGTGAAGTAGCGAATTCACCCCTCCACTTT CASSEVANSPLHF
many TRBJ1-1 TRBV12-5 - TGTGCTAGTGGTTTGTGGGGCACTGAAGCTTTCTTT CASGLWGTEAFF
few TRBJ2-1 TRBV30 - TGTGCCTGGAGCCTAGGGGGTGAGCAGTTCTTC CAWSLGGEQFF
few TRBJ1-1 TRBV6-6 TRBD1 TGTGCCAGCAGTTACGCGCAGGGGGCGAACACTGAAGCTTTCTTT CASSYAQGANTEAFF
few TRBJ1-2 TRBV28 - TGTGCCAGCAGTTTCGCCCTCCTAGGCTACACCTTC CASSFALLGYTF
many TRBJ2-2 TRBV3-1 - TGTGCCAGCAGTCCTCTAGCGTCCGGGGAGCTGTTTTTT CASSPLASGELFF
- TRBJ2-7 TRBV5-1 TRBD2 TGCGCCAGCAGCTCCGGGACTAGCCGGCTCGAGCAGTACTTC CASSSGTSRLEQYF
few TRBJ1-1 TRBV18 - TGTGCCAGCTCACCTGATCTGACTGTGAACACTGAAGCTTTCTTT CASSPDLTVNTEAFF
few TRBJ1-5 TRBV6-2/TRBV6-3 - TGTGCCAGCAGTTACTCGGTCCGCTTCGCCAGCAATCAGCCCCAGCATTTT CASSYSVRFASNQPQHF
- TRBJ1-1 TRBV12-3/TRBV12-4 - TGTGCCAGCAGTTTAGCACGAGCAGCTTTCTTT CASSLARAAFF
few TRBJ1-1 TRBV18 TRBD1 TGTGCCAGCTCACCATTACAGGGGATGAACACTGAAGCTTTCTTT CASSPLQGMNTEAFF
many TRBJ2-3 TRBV20-1 - TGCAGTGCTAGACGAGAGGTCGCCATATCTAGCACAGATACGCAGTATTTT CSARREVAISSTDTQYF
many TRBJ2-5 TRBV25-1 - TGTGCCAGCAGTGATCCGGGGGATCTAGAGACCCAGTACTTC CASSDPGDLETQYF
many TRBJ2-7 TRBV7-8 - TGTGCCAGCAGCTCGATACAGCGGACAACCTACGAGCAGTACTTC CASSSIQRTTYEQYF